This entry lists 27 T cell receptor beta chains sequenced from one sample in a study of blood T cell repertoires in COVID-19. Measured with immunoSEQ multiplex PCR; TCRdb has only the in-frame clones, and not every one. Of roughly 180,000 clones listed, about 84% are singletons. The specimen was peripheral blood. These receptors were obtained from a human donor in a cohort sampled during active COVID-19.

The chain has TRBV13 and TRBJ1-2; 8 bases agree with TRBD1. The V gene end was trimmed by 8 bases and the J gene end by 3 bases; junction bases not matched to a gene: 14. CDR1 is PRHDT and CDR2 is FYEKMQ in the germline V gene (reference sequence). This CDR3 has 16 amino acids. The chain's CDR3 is CASWGTGRIEDYGYTF. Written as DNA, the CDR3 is TGTGCCAGCTGGGGGACAGGTAGGATCGAAGACTATGGCTACACCTTC. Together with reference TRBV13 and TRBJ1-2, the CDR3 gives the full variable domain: AAGVIQSPRHLIKEKRETATLKCYPIPRHDTVYWYQQGPGQDPQFLISFYEKMQSDKGSIPDRFSAQQFSDYHSELNMSSLELGDSALYFCASWGTGRIEDYGYTFGSGTRLTVV.

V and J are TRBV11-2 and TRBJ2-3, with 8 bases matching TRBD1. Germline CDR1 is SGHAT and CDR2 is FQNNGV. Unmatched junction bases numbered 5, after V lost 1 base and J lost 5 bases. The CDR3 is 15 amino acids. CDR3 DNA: TGTGCCAGCAGCTTAGTCTCGGACAGGGAAGATACGCAGTATTTT. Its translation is CASSLVSDREDTQYF.

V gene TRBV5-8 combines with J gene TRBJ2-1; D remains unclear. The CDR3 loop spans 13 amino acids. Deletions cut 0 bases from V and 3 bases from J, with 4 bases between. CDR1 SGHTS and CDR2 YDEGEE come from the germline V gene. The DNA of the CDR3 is TGTGCCAGCAGCTTGGACAGCTACAATGAGCAGTTCTTC. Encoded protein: CASSLDSYNEQFF.

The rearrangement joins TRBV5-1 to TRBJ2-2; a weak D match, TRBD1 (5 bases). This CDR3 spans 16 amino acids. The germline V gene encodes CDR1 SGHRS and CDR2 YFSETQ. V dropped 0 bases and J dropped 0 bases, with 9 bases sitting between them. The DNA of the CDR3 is TGCGCCAGCAGCTTGGGCGGACACCCGAACACCGGGGAGCTGTTTTTT. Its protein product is CASSLGGHPNTGELFF.

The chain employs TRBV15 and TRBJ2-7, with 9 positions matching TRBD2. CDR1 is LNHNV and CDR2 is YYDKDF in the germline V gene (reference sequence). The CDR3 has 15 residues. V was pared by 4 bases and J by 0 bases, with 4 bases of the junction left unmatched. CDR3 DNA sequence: TGTGCCACCAGCAACAGCGGGGGGAGCTCCTACGAGCAGTACTTC. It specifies CATSNSGGSSYEQYF.

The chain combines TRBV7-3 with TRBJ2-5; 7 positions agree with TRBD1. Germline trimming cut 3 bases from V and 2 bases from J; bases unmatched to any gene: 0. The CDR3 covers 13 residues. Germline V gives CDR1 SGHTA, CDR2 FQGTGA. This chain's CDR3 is CASSLGQQETQYF. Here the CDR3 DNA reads TGTGCCAGCAGCTTGGGACAGCAAGAGACCCAGTACTTC.

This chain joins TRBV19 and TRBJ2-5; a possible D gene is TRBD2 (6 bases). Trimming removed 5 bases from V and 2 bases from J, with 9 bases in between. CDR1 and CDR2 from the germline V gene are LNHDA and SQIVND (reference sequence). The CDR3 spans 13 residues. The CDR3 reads CASSGGVQETQYF. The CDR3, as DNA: TGTGCCAGTAGTGGAGGGGTACAAGAGACCCAGTACTTC.

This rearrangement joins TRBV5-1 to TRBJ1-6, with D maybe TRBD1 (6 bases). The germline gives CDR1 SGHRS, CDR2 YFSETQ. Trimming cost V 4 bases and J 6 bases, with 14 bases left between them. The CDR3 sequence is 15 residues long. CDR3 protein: CASSVTGSANSPLHF. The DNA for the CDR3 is TGCGCCAGCAGCGTTACAGGGTCTGCTAATTCACCCCTCCACTTT.

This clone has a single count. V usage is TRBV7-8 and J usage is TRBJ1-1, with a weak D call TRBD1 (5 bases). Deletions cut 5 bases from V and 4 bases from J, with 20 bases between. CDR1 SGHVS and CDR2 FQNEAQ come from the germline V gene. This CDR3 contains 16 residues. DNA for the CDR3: TGTGCCAGCAGCCCCCGCAGGGCAAAAGGCGGCACTGAAGCTTTCTTT. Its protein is CASSPRRAKGGTEAFF.

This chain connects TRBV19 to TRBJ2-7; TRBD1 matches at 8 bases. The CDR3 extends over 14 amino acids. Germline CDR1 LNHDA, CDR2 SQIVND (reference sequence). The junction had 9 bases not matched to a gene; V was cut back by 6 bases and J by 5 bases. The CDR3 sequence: CASSPSRGLHEQYF. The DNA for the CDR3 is TGTGCCAGTAGCCCCTCCAGGGGGCTTCACGAGCAGTACTTC.

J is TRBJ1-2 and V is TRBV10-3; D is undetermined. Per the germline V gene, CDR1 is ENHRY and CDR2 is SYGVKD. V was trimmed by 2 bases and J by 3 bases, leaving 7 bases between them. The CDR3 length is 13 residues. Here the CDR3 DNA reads TGTGCCATCAGTGAGGGGGAGGACTATGGCTACACCTTC. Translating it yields CAISEGEDYGYTF.

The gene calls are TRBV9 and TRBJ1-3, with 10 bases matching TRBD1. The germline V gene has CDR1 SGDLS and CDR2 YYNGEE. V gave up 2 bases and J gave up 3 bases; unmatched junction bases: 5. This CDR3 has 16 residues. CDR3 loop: CASSVATGGFGNTIYF. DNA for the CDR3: TGTGCCAGCAGCGTGGCGACAGGGGGCTTTGGAAACACCATATATTTT. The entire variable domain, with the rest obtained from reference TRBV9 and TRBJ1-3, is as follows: DSGVTQTPKHLITATGQRVTLRCSPRSGDLSVYWYQQSLDQGLQFLIQYYNGEERAKGNILERFSAQQFPDLHSELNLSSLELGDSALYFCASSVATGGFGNTIYFGEGSWLTVV.

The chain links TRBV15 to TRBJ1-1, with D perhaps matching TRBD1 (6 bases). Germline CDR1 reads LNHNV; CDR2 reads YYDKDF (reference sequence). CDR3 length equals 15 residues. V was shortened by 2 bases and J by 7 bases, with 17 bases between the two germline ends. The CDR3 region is CATSRQRGGFVEAFF. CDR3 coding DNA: TGTGCCACCAGCAGACAAAGGGGGGGATTCGTTGAAGCTTTCTTT.

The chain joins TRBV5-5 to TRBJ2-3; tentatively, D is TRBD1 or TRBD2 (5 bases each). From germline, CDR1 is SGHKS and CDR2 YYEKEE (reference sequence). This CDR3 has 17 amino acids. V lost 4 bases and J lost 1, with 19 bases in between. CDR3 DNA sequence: TGTGCCAGCAGCCTGGGGCCTCGCGGGCCCCGCACAGATACGCAGTATTTT. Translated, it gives CASSLGPRGPRTDTQYF.

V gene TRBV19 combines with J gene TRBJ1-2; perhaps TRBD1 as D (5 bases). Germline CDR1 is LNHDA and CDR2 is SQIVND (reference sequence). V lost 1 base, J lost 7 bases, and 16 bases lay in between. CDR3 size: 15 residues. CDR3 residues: CASSIGGRAAFGYTF. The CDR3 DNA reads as TGTGCCAGTAGTATAGGGGGCAGGGCAGCTTTTGGCTACACCTTC.

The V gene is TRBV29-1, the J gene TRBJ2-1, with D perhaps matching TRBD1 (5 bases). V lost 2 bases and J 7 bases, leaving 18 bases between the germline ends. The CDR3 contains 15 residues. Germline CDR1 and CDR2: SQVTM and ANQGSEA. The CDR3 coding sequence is TGCAGCGTTGAAAAGTTGGGGCAACCTACTAATGAGCAGTTCTTC. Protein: CSVEKLGQPTNEQFF.

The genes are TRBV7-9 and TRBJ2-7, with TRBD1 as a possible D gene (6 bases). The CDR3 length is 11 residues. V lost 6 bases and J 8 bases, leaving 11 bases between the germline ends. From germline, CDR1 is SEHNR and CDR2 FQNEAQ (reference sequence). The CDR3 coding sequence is TGTGCCAGCAGACGGACAGAGAAGCAGTACTTC. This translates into CASRRTEKQYF.

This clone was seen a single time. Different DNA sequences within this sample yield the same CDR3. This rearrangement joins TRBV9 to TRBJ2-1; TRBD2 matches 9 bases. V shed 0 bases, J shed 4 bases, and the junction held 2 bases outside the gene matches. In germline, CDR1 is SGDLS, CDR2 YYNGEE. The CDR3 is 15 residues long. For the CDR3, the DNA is TGTGCCAGCAGCGTAGGCGGGGGGGCTTACAATGAGCAGTTCTTC. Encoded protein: CASSVGGGAYNEQFF.

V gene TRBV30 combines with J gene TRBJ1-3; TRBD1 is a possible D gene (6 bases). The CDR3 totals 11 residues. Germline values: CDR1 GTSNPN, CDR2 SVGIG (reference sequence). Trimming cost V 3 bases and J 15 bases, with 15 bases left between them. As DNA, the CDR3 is TGTGCCTGGAGAACAGGGATGCTTAGATATTTT. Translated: CAWRTGMLRYF.

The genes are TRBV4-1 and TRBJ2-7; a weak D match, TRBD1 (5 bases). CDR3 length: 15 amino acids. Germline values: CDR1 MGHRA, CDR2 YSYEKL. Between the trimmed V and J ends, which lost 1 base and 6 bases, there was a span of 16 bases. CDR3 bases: TGCGCCAGCAGCCAAGTCGGTGGACACCGTTTCGAGCAGTACTTC. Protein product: CASSQVGGHRFEQYF.

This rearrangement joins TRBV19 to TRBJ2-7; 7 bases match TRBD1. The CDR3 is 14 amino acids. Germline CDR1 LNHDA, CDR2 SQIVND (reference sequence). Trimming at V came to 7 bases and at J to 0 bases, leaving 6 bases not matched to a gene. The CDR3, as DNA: TGTGCCAGTAATCAACAGGGGATCTCCTACGAGCAGTACTTC. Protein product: CASNQQGISYEQYF.

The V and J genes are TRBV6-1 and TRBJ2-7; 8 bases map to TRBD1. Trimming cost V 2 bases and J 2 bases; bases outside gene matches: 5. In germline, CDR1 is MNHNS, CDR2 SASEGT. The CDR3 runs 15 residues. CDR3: CASSELDRATYEQYF. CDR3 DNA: TGTGCCAGCAGTGAATTGGACAGGGCGACCTACGAGCAGTACTTC.

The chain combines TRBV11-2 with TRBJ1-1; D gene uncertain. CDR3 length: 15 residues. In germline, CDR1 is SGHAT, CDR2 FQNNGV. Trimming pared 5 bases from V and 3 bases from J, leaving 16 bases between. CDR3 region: CASSPNLSGDTEAFF. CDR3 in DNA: TGTGCCAGCAGCCCCAATCTGAGCGGGGACACTGAAGCTTTCTTT.

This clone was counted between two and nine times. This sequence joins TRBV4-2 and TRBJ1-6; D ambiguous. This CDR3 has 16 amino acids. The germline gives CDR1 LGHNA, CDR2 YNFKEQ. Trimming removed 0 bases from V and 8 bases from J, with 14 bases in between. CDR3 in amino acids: CASSQDWAGQYSPLHF. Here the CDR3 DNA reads TGTGCCAGCAGCCAAGATTGGGCAGGTCAATATTCACCCCTCCACTTT.

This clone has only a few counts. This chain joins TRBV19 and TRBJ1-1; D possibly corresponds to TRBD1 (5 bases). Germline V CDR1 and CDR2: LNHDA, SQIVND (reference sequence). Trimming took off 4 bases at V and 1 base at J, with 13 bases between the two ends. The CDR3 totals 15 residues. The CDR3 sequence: CASSTVPGWNTEAFF. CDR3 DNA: TGTGCCAGTAGTACGGTTCCAGGGTGGAACACTGAAGCTTTCTTT.

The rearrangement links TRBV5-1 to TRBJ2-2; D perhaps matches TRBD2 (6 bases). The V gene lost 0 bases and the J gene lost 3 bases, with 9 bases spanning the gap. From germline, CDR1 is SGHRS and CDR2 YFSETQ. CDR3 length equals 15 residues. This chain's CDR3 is CASSLGGADTGELFF. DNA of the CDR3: TGCGCCAGCAGCTTGGGCGGGGCGGACACCGGGGAGCTGTTTTTT.

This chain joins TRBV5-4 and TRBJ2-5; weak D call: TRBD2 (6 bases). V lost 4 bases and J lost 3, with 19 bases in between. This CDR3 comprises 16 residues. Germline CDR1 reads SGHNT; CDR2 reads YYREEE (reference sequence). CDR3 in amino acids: CASSRPSGGFEETQYF. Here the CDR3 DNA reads TGTGCCAGCAGCCGCCCGAGTGGGGGGTTCGAAGAGACCCAGTACTTC.